The 6 T cell receptor beta chains listed next were all sequenced from one sample in a study of identical twins (dated by TCRdb to the mid-2010s). Receptors were amplified or captured by 5' RACE. Sequencing instrument: Illumina HiSeq 2000. TCRdb reran the public reads through fastp at Q25 and MiXCR, keeping productive beta chains. Rows with one shared CDR3 protein collapse into an entry with the most common genes and DNA. This sample lists about 920,000 distinct CDR3 sequences; around 12% were detected once. In total, the top ten clones hold about 1.6% of the sample. These data also featured in a second study, about yellow fever vaccine responses in identical twins.

Specimen: PBMCs. The receptors stem from a woman between 18 and 29 years old in good health.

This clonotype was seen a handful of times. The chain joins TRBV2 to TRBJ1-3, with a possible D match to TRBD1 (6 bases). V shed 10 bases and J shed 10 bases, with 20 bases lying between them. The CDR3 is made up of 13 amino acids. Germline V gene lookup returns CDR1 SNHLY and CDR2 FYNNEI. For the CDR3, the DNA is TGTGCCAACTACGGGACACCGCTATCTACCATATATTTT. Residues: CANYGTPLSTIYF.

As DNA, the CDR3 is TGTGCCAGCAGTCTCGAGACAGGGGGCTCGATAGATACGCAGTATTTT. It encodes CASSLETGGSIDTQYF. The V call is TRBV12-3 or TRBV12-4, the J call TRBJ2-3; 10 positions match TRBD1. The CDR3 is made up of 16 amino acids. The V and J ends lost 5 bases and 5 bases, in that order; junction bases with no gene match: 10.

The table lists this clonotype with a few counts. The rearrangement links TRBV12-3 or TRBV12-4 to TRBJ2-5; possible D gene TRBD1, 5 bases. Trimming removed 5 bases from V and 2 bases from J, with 15 bases in between. The CDR3 spans 15 residues. The CDR3 reads CASSGAMRVQETQYF. The CDR3 coding sequence is TGTGCCAGCAGTGGGGCGATGCGAGTACAAGAGACCCAGTACTTC.

This clonotype was found a few times. The rearrangement uses TRBV15 and TRBJ2-3; D unresolved. The CDR3 is 15 amino acids. V was clipped by 0 bases and J by 5 bases, with 12 bases between them. CDR1 and CDR2 from the germline V gene are LNHNV and YYDKDF (reference sequence). Written as DNA, the CDR3 is TGTGCCACCAGCAGAGACCGGACGCTCCTAGATACGCAGTATTTT. Amino acid sequence: CATSRDRTLLDTQYF.

The table lists this clonotype with many counts. CDR3 DNA: TGTGCCAGCAGTTACTCGGCTAGCGGGGGGCTGTTCTTC. Translation: CASSYSASGGLFF. V gene TRBV6-5 combines with J gene TRBJ2-1; 11 bases agree with TRBD2. The length of the CDR3 is 13 residues. V lost 0 bases, J lost 15 bases, and 4 bases stayed unmatched. Germline V gene data show CDR1 as MNHEY and CDR2 as SVGAGI.

Only a few counts were recorded for this clonotype. The chain recombines TRBV7-9 with TRBJ2-1; tentative D call: TRBD2 (6 bases). V gave up 5 bases and J gave up 0 bases, with 14 bases separating them. The CDR3 is 16 amino acids. Germline assignment: CDR1 SEHNR and CDR2 FQNEAQ (reference sequence). This CDR3 is CASSPSSASSYNEQFF. The CDR3 DNA sequence: TGTGCCAGCAGCCCCTCTAGCGCGAGCTCCTACAATGAGCAGTTCTTC.